One sample yielded the 29 T cell receptor beta chains listed below, sequenced in a study of blood T cell repertoires in COVID-19 (dated by TCRdb to 2019 to 2021). Library creation used the immunoSEQ multiplex PCR assay. TCRdb's version of the immuneACCESS table is confined to in-frame rearrangements and falls short of the full clone set. An unresolved V gene accounts for under half of the shortfall where checked; the remainder is of unknown origin. For this sample there are roughly 250,000 clones; roughly 86% appear just once. Jointly, the top ten make up around 10% of the sample. The specimen was peripheral blood. The receptors derive from a man aged 40-50 years who had recovered from COVID-19.

The genes are TRBV2 and TRBJ2-3; 12 nucleotides line up with TRBD2. Trimming removed 4 bases from V and 8 bases from J; junction bases left unmatched: 7. The CDR3 is 15 residues long. Germline-derived CDR1 and CDR2 are SNHLY and FYNNEI. This chain's CDR3 is CASSGTSGETVTQYF. The DNA of the CDR3 is TGTGCCAGCAGTGGGACTAGCGGGGAAACCGTTACGCAGTATTTT.

This rearrangement joins TRBV5-1 to TRBJ2-7; D ambiguous. The germline V gene has CDR1 SGHRS and CDR2 YFSETQ. The length of the CDR3 is 12 residues. The V gene lost 4 bases and the J gene lost 6 bases, with 11 bases spanning the gap. The CDR3 sequence: CASSDDTLEQYF. The DNA for the CDR3 is TGCGCCAGCAGCGATGACACTCTCGAGCAGTACTTC.

The chain employs TRBV30 and TRBJ2-1, with TRBD1 identical over 10 bases. Germline V gene lookup returns CDR1 GTSNPN and CDR2 SVGIG (reference sequence). With 0 bases clipped from V and 4 bases from J, the junction kept 9 bases outside the gene matches. The CDR3 spans 17 residues. The CDR3, as DNA: TGTGCCTGGAGTGTTTTAGACAGGGGGCCCCCTTACAATGAGCAGTTCTTC. Residues: CAWSVLDRGPPYNEQFF.

The gene calls are TRBV19 and TRBJ2-1; TRBD2 agrees at 14 bases. Trimming cost V 6 bases and J 8 bases; bases outside gene matches: 9. This CDR3 has 16 residues. Germline-derived CDR1 and CDR2 are LNHDA and SQIVND (reference sequence). CDR3 residues: CASSRLAGGHGDEQFF. In DNA form, the CDR3 reads TGTGCCAGTAGCCGACTAGCGGGGGGGCATGGCGATGAGCAGTTCTTC.

This rearrangement joins TRBV7-2 to TRBJ2-1; possibly TRBD2 for D (6 bases). The V and J ends lost 1 base and 5 bases respectively, with 9 bases between them. This CDR3 region has 14 residues. CDR1 SGHTA and CDR2 FQGNSA come from the germline V gene. CDR3 region: CASSLGDSNNEQFF. The CDR3 DNA sequence: TGTGCCAGCAGCTTAGGGGACTCAAACAATGAGCAGTTCTTC. The complete variable domain, with remaining parts taken from reference TRBV7-2 and TRBJ2-1, reads GAGVSQSPSNKVTEKGKDVELRCDPISGHTALYWYRQSLGQGLEFLIYFQGNSAPDKSGLPSDRFSAERTGGSVSTLTIQRTQQEDSAVYLCASSLGDSNNEQFFGPGTRLTVL.

This chain links TRBV27 with TRBJ1-1; TRBD1 agrees at 7 bases. Per germline, CDR1 MNHEY and CDR2 SMNVEV (reference sequence). The J segment lost 7 bases and the V segment lost 7 bases, leaving 15 bases of the junction unmatched. This CDR3 has 15 amino acids. The CDR3 DNA follows: TGTGCCAGCAACAGGACAGGCCATGACGGCCGTGAAGCTTTCTTT. This sequence encodes CASNRTGHDGREAFF.

This clone was seen only once. The chain couples TRBV30 to TRBJ1-5; a weak D match, TRBD1 (5 bases). Per the germline V gene, CDR1 is GTSNPN and CDR2 is SVGIG (reference sequence). Trimming left V 2 bases short and J 3 bases short, with 8 bases between. The CDR3 has 13 amino acids. This CDR3 reads CAWSTTVNQPQHF. CDR3 sequence (DNA): TGTGCCTGGAGTACGACAGTCAATCAGCCCCAGCATTTT. The full variable domain, in which reference TRBV30 and TRBJ1-5 provide the parts outside the CDR3, is SQTIHQWPATLVQPVGSPLSLECTVEGTSNPNLYWYRQAAGRGLQLLFYSVGIGQISSEVPQNLSASRPQDRQFILSSKKLLLSDSGFYLCAWSTTVNQPQHFGDGTRLSIL.

The chain combines TRBV27 with TRBJ2-7, with a tentative D call TRBD1 (6 bases). V was clipped by 6 bases and J by 6 bases, with 18 bases between them. Germline CDR1 is MNHEY and CDR2 is SMNVEV (reference sequence). This CDR3 has 14 residues. CDR3 DNA: TGTGCCAGCAGGGGGACAATTAGCCGCGGCGAGCAGTACTTC. It yields the protein CASRGTISRGEQYF.

CDR3 nucleotide sequence: TGTGCCAGCTCAACTGACACGAACACTGAAGCTTTCTTT. It codes for CASSTDTNTEAFF. The V and J genes are TRBV18 and TRBJ1-1; D uncertain. This CDR3 has 13 residues. The germline V gene has CDR1 KGHSH and CDR2 LQKENI. Trimming stripped 5 bases from V and 1 base from J, with 8 bases between.

This clone was counted a few times. The CDR3 coding sequence is TGTGCCAGCAGCGATAGCGGGAGCCGGGAGCTGTTTTTT. It yields the protein CASSDSGSRELFF. The J gene is TRBJ2-2, the V gene TRBV2; 9 bases align to TRBD2. V trimming: 6 bases; J trimming: 9 bases; junction bases outside the gene matches: 5. Germline CDR1 and CDR2: SNHLY and FYNNEI. The CDR3 sequence is 13 residues long.

The chain recombines TRBV2 with TRBJ2-3; 7 nucleotides line up with TRBD1. Germline V lookup: CDR1 SNHLY, CDR2 FYNNEI. The J segment lost 4 bases and the V segment lost 0 bases, leaving 10 bases of the junction unmatched. The CDR3 contains 17 residues. CDR3 bases: TGTGCCAGCAGTGAAGCGCGGTACAGGGGATACGCAGATACGCAGTATTTT. Encoded protein: CASSEARYRGYADTQYF.

This chain connects TRBV9 to TRBJ1-2; D perhaps matches TRBD1 (6 bases). Looked up from germline, CDR1 is SGDLS and CDR2 is YYNGEE. There are 14 residues in the CDR3. V lost 4 bases to trimming and J lost 4 bases, with 14 bases between them. CDR3 nucleotides: TGTGCCAGCAGCCCTTCCGGGACACTCTATGGCTACACCTTC. This sequence encodes CASSPSGTLYGYTF.

This clone was counted between two and nine times. The gene calls are TRBV9 and TRBJ1-2, with D maybe TRBD1 (5 bases). Trimming cost V 2 bases and J 3 bases, with 11 bases left between them. The germline V gene has CDR1 SGDLS and CDR2 YYNGEE. This CDR3 region has 14 residues. The CDR3 DNA reads as TGTGCCAGCAGCGTCTCCGGGACTGACTATGGCTACACCTTC. It is translated as CASSVSGTDYGYTF.

The rearrangement uses TRBV9 and TRBJ2-1, with a weak D call TRBD2 (5 bases). The CDR3 is 14 residues long. Per the germline V gene, CDR1 is SGDLS and CDR2 is YYNGEE. Trimming took 3 bases from V and 0 from J, leaving 7 bases between them. The CDR3 loop reads CASSARGSYNEQFF. As DNA, the CDR3 is TGTGCCAGCAGCGCCCGGGGCTCCTACAATGAGCAGTTCTTC. Full variable domain (outside the CDR3, taken from reference TRBV9 and TRBJ2-1): DSGVTQTPKHLITATGQRVTLRCSPRSGDLSVYWYQQSLDQGLQFLIQYYNGEERAKGNILERFSAQQFPDLHSELNLSSLELGDSALYFCASSARGSYNEQFFGPGTRLTVL.

This chain links TRBV6-5 with TRBJ1-6; D is uncertain. This CDR3 spans 14 amino acids. CDR1 and CDR2 from the germline V gene are MNHEY and SVGAGI. The germline V and J ends were trimmed by 5 bases and 5 bases, with 10 bases remaining between them. CDR3 amino acids: CASSTTDDNSPLHF. CDR3 DNA sequence: TGTGCCAGCAGTACGACTGATGATAATTCACCCCTCCACTTT.

J is TRBJ2-2 and V is TRBV19, with D perhaps matching TRBD1 (6 bases). CDR1 is LNHDA and CDR2 is SQIVND in the germline V gene (reference sequence). This CDR3 spans 14 amino acids. Trimming cost V 7 bases and J 7 bases, with 16 bases left between them. CDR3 DNA: TGTGCCAGTACCCCCTTAAGAGGGGGCGGGGAGCTGTTTTTT. This sequence encodes CASTPLRGGGELFF.

The V gene is TRBV10-2, the J gene TRBJ1-5, with a weak D call TRBD1 (6 bases). In germline, CDR1 is WSHSY, CDR2 SAAADI. The V end was cut by 0 bases, the J end by 7 bases, with 19 bases between. This CDR3 region has 17 residues. The CDR3 region is CASSESGAASGRQPQHF. The CDR3 DNA is TGCGCCAGCAGTGAGTCGGGGGCCGCCTCAGGTCGCCAGCCCCAGCATTTT.

The genes are TRBV14 and TRBJ2-1; 9 nucleotides line up with TRBD2. This CDR3 is 16 amino acids long. With 4 bases clipped from V and 6 bases from J, the junction kept 10 bases outside the gene matches. From germline, CDR1 is SGHDN and CDR2 FVKESK. In DNA, the CDR3 is TGTGCCAGCAGCCCTAGCGGGGTTGTGGTGGGCAATGAGCAGTTCTTC. Translation gives CASSPSGVVVGNEQFF.

The chain has TRBV7-2 and TRBJ2-5, with D possibly TRBD2 on 5 matching bases. This CDR3 has 16 residues. V was trimmed by 1 base and J by 1 base, leaving 13 bases between them. CDR1 SGHTA and CDR2 FQGNSA come from the germline V gene. Here the CDR3 reads CASSLGRSLAQETQYF. In nucleotides, the CDR3 is TGTGCCAGCAGCTTAGGGCGGTCGCTAGCCCAAGAGACCCAGTACTTC.

This rearrangement joins TRBV7-8 to TRBJ2-7; maybe TRBD2 (7 bases). The CDR3 has 14 amino acids. The ends were cut back, 3 bases at V and 4 bases at J, with 13 bases in the middle. Per the germline V gene, CDR1 is SGHVS and CDR2 is FQNEAQ. The CDR3 region has the DNA TGTGCCAGCAGCTTGGGGGGGCGCGGTTACGAGCAGTACTTC. This translates into CASSLGGRGYEQYF.

The chain has TRBV3-1 (or the pseudogene TRBV3-2) and TRBJ2-7; a possible D gene is TRBD1 (6 bases). V was shortened by 4 bases and J by 0 bases, with 16 bases between the two germline ends. CDR1 LGHDT and CDR2 YNNKEL come from the germline V gene (reference sequence). The CDR3 runs to 16 residues. The CDR3 loop reads CASSLRQDSSSYEQYF. The CDR3 nucleotides are TGTGCCAGCAGCCTCAGACAGGACTCCTCCTCCTACGAGCAGTACTTC.

Remarks on this clone: Other DNA sequences in the same sample also yield this CDR3. The chain has TRBV6-6 and TRBJ2-7; D not certain. Germline V lookup: CDR1 MNHNY, CDR2 SVGAGI (reference sequence). The CDR3 runs to 14 residues. The ends were cut back, 2 bases at V and 1 base at J, with 9 bases in the middle. The CDR3 loop reads CASSYRDSSYEQYF. The CDR3 region has the DNA TGTGCCAGCAGTTACCGCGACTCTTCCTACGAGCAGTACTTC.

The rearrangement uses TRBV5-1 and TRBJ2-1, with TRBD2 identical over 8 bases. V was pared by 1 base and J by 5 bases, with 8 bases of the junction left unmatched. CDR1 is SGHRS and CDR2 is YFSETQ in the germline V gene. The CDR3 extends over 16 amino acids. The CDR3 sequence: CASSLTGTRINNEQFF. The CDR3 region has the DNA TGCGCCAGCAGCTTGACCGGGACTAGGATCAACAATGAGCAGTTCTTC.

The rearrangement links TRBV25-1 to TRBJ2-2; 7 nucleotides match TRBD1. CDR1 and CDR2 from the germline V gene are MGHDK and SYGVNS. This CDR3 spans 13 amino acids. The V segment lost 6 bases and the J segment 6 bases; nucleotides outside the gene matches: 4. DNA for the CDR3: TGTGCCAGCAGAACGACAGGGCCCGGGGAGCTGTTTTTT. It codes for CASRTTGPGELFF.

The chain has TRBV7-8 and TRBJ2-1; 9 bases match TRBD2. CDR3 length: 16 amino acids. The germline gives CDR1 SGHVS, CDR2 FQNEAQ. The V segment lost 5 bases and the J segment 7 bases; nucleotides outside the gene matches: 12. The CDR3, as DNA: TGTGCCAGCAGCCCGTTAGCGGGGGCGAGGAAGAATGAGCAGTTCTTC. Its translation is CASSPLAGARKNEQFF.

The chain uses TRBV2 and TRBJ2-7; no clear D. With 6 bases removed from V and 0 bases from J, the gap between germline ends came to 12 bases. The germline gives CDR1 SNHLY, CDR2 FYNNEI. This CDR3 region has 14 residues. The CDR3 protein is CASRTQTISYEQYF. In DNA, the CDR3 is TGTGCCAGCAGGACACAGACAATCTCCTACGAGCAGTACTTC.

Here the CDR3 reads CASRKAAIYGYTF. The CDR3 coding sequence is TGTGCCAGTAGGAAGGCAGCGATCTATGGCTACACCTTC. The chain has TRBV19 and TRBJ1-2; D ambiguous. This CDR3 is built from 13 residues. V lost 6 bases to trimming and J lost 4 bases, with 12 bases between them. Germline CDR1 LNHDA, CDR2 SQIVND (reference sequence).

CDR3 region: CAWSGQAQGVEQYF. The CDR3 DNA reads as TGTGCCTGGAGTGGTCAAGCACAGGGGGTCGAGCAGTACTTC. The chain links TRBV30 to TRBJ2-7; the match to TRBD1 covers 8 bases. This CDR3 contains 14 residues. From germline, CDR1 is GTSNPN and CDR2 SVGIG (reference sequence). J gave up 6 bases and V 1 base, and 8 bases lay outside the gene matches.

V is TRBV5-1 and J is TRBJ2-3; 7 bases agree with TRBD2. V gave up 2 bases and J gave up 2 bases; unmatched junction bases: 8. The CDR3 length is 16 residues. Per germline, CDR1 SGHRS and CDR2 YFSETQ. The CDR3: CASSFEAGKLTDTQYF. DNA for the CDR3: TGCGCCAGCAGCTTCGAAGCGGGGAAACTCACAGATACGCAGTATTTT.